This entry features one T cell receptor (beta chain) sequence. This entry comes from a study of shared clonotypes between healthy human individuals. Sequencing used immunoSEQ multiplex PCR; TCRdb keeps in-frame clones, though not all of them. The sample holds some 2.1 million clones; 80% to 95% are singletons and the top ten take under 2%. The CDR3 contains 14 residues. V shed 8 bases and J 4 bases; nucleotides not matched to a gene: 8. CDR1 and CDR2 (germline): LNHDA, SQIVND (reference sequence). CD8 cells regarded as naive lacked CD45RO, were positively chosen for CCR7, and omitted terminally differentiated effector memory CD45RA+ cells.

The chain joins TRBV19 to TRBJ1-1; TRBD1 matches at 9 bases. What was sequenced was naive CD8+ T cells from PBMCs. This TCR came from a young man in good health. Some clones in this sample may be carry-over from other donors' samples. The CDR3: CASEGTGRSTEAFF. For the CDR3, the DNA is TGTGCCAGTGAGGGGACAGGGAGGTCCACTGAAGCTTTCTTT.